These T cell receptor beta chains were read from a single sample in a study of blood T cell repertoires in COVID-19. Some clones are missing from TCRdb's copy, which holds only in-frame ones; the method was immunoSEQ multiplex PCR. The sample holds 150,000 to 200,000 clones, 80% to 90% seen once. What was sequenced was peripheral blood. The origin of the receptors is a human donor in a cohort sampled during active COVID-19. The CDR3 runs from the conserved cysteine through the conserved F or W. A D gene is named only where the DNA matches it firmly. Not every row has a clone size; where given, it reads once, few, many or a size class.

clone_size	v_call	j_call	d_call	cdr3_nt	cdr3_aa
NA	TRBV4-3	TRBJ2-5	TRBD1	TGCGCCAGCAGCCAAGATGCGCTGACCGGGACAGGGGGGGAGACCCAGTACTTC	CASSQDALTGTGGETQYF
NA	TRBV5-5	TRBJ1-2	NA	TGTGCCAGCAGCGGACGCCCACAGGGTTCCTATGGCTACACCTTC	CASSGRPQGSYGYTF
NA	TRBV7-9	TRBJ2-7	TRBD1	TGTGCCAGCAGTTCAAGGACAGGGGGCTACGAGCAGTACTTC	CASSSRTGGYEQYF
few	TRBV7-8	TRBJ1-1	NA	TGTGCCAGCAGCCTACGGAGATCGACGAACACTGAAGCTTTCTTT	CASSLRRSTNTEAFF
NA	TRBV5-1	TRBJ2-1	TRBD1	TGCGCCAGCAGCTCGAACCGGGACAGGGGGTCTTACTACAATGAGCAGTTCTTC	CASSSNRDRGSYYNEQFF
once	TRBV11-2	TRBJ2-7	NA	TGTGCCAGCAGCTTGGATTGGGGGCGGCACGAGCAGTACTTC	CASSLDWGRHEQYF
NA	TRBV7-9	TRBJ2-4	NA	TGTGCCAGCAGCTTTCGGACAAAAAACATTCAGTACTTC	CASSFRTKNIQYF
NA	TRBV18	TRBJ1-1	TRBD1	TGTGCCAGCTCACCCGGACAGGAATACACTGAAGCTTTCTTT	CASSPGQEYTEAFF
many	TRBV4-3	TRBJ1-6	NA	TGCGCCAGCAGCCGAGAGCGTTATAATTCACCCCTCCACTTT	CASSRERYNSPLHF
NA	TRBV10-1	TRBJ2-1	TRBD2	TGCGCCAGCAGTGACCCAGTTCGGACTAGCGGGAAGTTTGAGCAGTTCTTC	CASSDPVRTSGKFEQFF
few	TRBV6-2/TRBV6-3	TRBJ1-5	TRBD1	TGTGCCAGCAGTCGGGACAGGGGGAACAATCAGCCCCAGCATTTT	CASSRDRGNNQPQHF